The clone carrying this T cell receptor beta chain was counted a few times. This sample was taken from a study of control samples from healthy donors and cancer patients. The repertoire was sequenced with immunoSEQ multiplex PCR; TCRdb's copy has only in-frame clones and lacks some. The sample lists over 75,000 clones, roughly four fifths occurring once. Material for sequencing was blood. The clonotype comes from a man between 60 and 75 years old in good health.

The CDR3 nucleotides read TGTGCCATCAGACCAGTGGAGGGGGACGGTAGTAATTCACCCCTCCACTTT. Protein sequence: CAIRPVEGDGSNSPLHF. The rearrangement joins TRBV10-3 to TRBJ1-6; D is possibly TRBD1 (6 bases). In germline, CDR1 is ENHRY, CDR2 SYGVKD. V lost 6 bases and J lost 6, with 21 bases in between. This CDR3 has 17 amino acids.